Following are 4 T cell receptor beta chains from one sample sequenced in a study of HIV-infected patients and healthy controls. Reverse transcription used 450 to 650 ng RNA and constant-region primers for alpha and beta. Each of the alpha and beta chains got its own library through chain-specific third strand synthesis with indices. A single record per CDR3 protein comes from TCRdb applying MiXCR to the 5' RACE reads. In all, the sample yields around 11 distinct CDR3 sequences. All unsorted peripheral T cells were captured because whole blood was used without fractionation. Sequencing was performed on blood, taken before antiretroviral therapy. Receptors were obtained from an adult with HIV infection.

On this clonotype itself: This beta chain is an off-target read within a library intended for alpha chains, so its frequency means little. The CDR3 region is CASSPLDSYGYTF. CDR3 in DNA: TGTGCCAGCAGTCCCTTGGACAGCTATGGCTACACCTTC. J is TRBJ1-2 and V is TRBV28, with a tentative D call TRBD1 (6 bases). Germline V gene lookup returns CDR1 MDHEN and CDR2 SYDVKM. This CDR3 spans 13 amino acids. V was cut by 5 bases and J by 4 bases, with 11 bases left in between.

In the case of this clonotype: Found in a library prepared for alpha chains, this beta chain is an off-target read, and its abundance has little meaning. The chain joins TRBV29-1 to TRBJ1-1; D might be TRBD1 (5 bases). V was pared by 5 bases and J by 5 bases, with 15 bases between. Looked up from germline, CDR1 is SQVTM and CDR2 is ANQGSEA. This CDR3 region has 13 residues. As DNA, the CDR3 is TGCAGCGTTACGTCGGGGGAGCGGACTGAAGCTTTCTTT. This gives the protein CSVTSGERTEAFF.

This clonotype was recorded once. This beta chain is a stray read from a library made for alpha chains; its abundance is not meaningful. J is TRBJ2-3 and V is TRBV2, with TRBD1 matching over 8 bases. CDR1 SNHLY and CDR2 FYNNEI come from the germline V gene. V lost 7 bases, J lost 1 base, and 4 bases stayed unmatched. This CDR3 is built from 14 residues. The CDR3: CASTETGGTDTQYF. The CDR3 nucleotides are TGTGCCAGCACCGAGACAGGGGGCACAGATACGCAGTATTTT.

In its sample, this clonotype was seen a few times. Because this beta chain is a stray read in a library intended to capture alpha chains, its abundance should not be given much weight. The V and J genes are TRBV7-8 and TRBJ2-5, with D possibly called TRBD1 or TRBD2 (6 bases each). V was cut by 1 base and J by 2 bases, with 14 bases left in between. CDR3 length: 16 residues. CDR1 SGHVS and CDR2 FQNEAQ come from the germline V gene. Here the CDR3 DNA reads TGTGCCAGCAGCTTAGTTGGAGGGGGACTTCAAGAGACCCAGTACTTC. Translating gives CASSLVGGGLQETQYF.